One sample yielded the 15 T cell receptor beta chains listed below, sequenced in a study of identical twins. TCRdb reprocessed the 5' RACE reads with MiXCR, giving one entry per CDR3 protein. The sample includes approximately 550,000 distinct CDR3 sequences, about a fifth of them seen just once. The same sample was also studied in work on yellow fever vaccine responses in identical twins.

The sample comprised CD4+ T cells sorted from blood. Every receptor here comes from a woman between 18 and 29 years old in good health.

This clonotype was seen at least ten times. V gene TRBV12-3 or TRBV12-4 combines with J gene TRBJ1-1; no clear D. Between the trimmed V and J ends, which lost 6 bases and 0 bases, there was a span of 14 bases. There are 15 residues in the CDR3. As DNA, the CDR3 is TGTGCCAGCAGCCGCGATGACACAGTGAACACTGAAGCTTTCTTT. It codes for CASSRDDTVNTEAFF.

The chain has TRBV14 and TRBJ2-1; D is uncertain. This CDR3 region has 17 residues. The V end lost 2 bases, the J end lost 6 bases, and 20 bases lay between the germline ends. CDR1 and CDR2 from the germline V gene are SGHDN and FVKESK. CDR3 amino acids: CASSQRQLFHQINEQFF. CDR3 nucleotide sequence: TGTGCCAGCAGCCAAAGGCAGTTGTTCCATCAAATCAATGAGCAGTTCTTC.

The sample holds a few counts of this clonotype. The rearrangement links TRBV20-1 to TRBJ2-7; 9 bases fit TRBD2. Germline V CDR1 and CDR2: DFQATT, SNEGSKA (reference sequence). The CDR3 totals 15 residues. Trimming took 0 bases from V and 4 from J; bases not matched to a gene: 7. Here the CDR3 reads CSARDPSGTLYEQYF. The DNA of the CDR3 is TGCAGTGCTAGAGATCCTAGCGGGACTCTATACGAGCAGTACTTC.

This clonotype was detected a few times. This chain connects TRBV28 to TRBJ2-3, with 13 bases fitting TRBD2. CDR1 is MDHEN, CDR2 SYDVKM, per germline. The V segment lost 10 bases and the J segment 4 bases; nucleotides outside the gene matches: 2. CDR3 size: 13 residues. The CDR3, as DNA: TGTGCCACCGGACTAGCGGGAGCAGATACGCAGTATTTT. Amino acid sequence: CATGLAGADTQYF.

This clonotype has more than one count but fewer than ten. The chain couples TRBV5-1 to TRBJ2-1, with 9 bases aligning to TRBD2. The CDR3 has 19 residues. The germline gives CDR1 SGHRS, CDR2 YFSETQ. V shed 0 bases, J shed 5 bases, and the junction held 15 bases outside the gene matches. In DNA, the CDR3 is TGCGCCAGCAGCTTGGTCCTAGCGGGAATTGTAGGAAGTAACAATGAGCAGTTCTTC. It codes for CASSLVLAGIVGSNNEQFF.

The chain employs TRBV12-5 and TRBJ2-7; 13 bases fit TRBD2. Germline CDR1 is LGHNT and CDR2 is FRNRAP. J lost 4 bases, V lost 4 bases, and 4 bases had no gene match. This CDR3 has 15 amino acids. In DNA form, the CDR3 reads TGTGCTAGTGGTTCGGGACTAGCGGGAAGATACGAGCAGTACTTC. Amino acids: CASGSGLAGRYEQYF.

The rearrangement joins TRBV6-5 to TRBJ2-7; weak D call: TRBD2 (6 bases). Germline CDR1 MNHEY, CDR2 SVGAGI. V gave up 4 bases and J gave up 1 base, with 17 bases separating them. The CDR3 contains 16 residues. The CDR3 sequence: CASSWAGQLASYEQYF. The CDR3 DNA sequence: TGTGCCAGCAGTTGGGCCGGCCAACTAGCTTCCTACGAGCAGTACTTC.

V is TRBV10-1 and J is TRBJ2-1; 9 bases fit TRBD1. The CDR3 sequence is 15 residues long. Germline CDR1 reads WNHNN; CDR2 reads SYGVQD (reference sequence). After removal of 0 bases from V and 8 bases from J, the junction contained 5 bases not matched to a gene. This chain's CDR3 is CASSESGTGLDEQFF. The DNA of the CDR3 is TGCGCCAGCAGTGAGTCAGGGACAGGGTTGGATGAGCAGTTCTTC.

This clonotype was found a few times. J is TRBJ1-2 and V is TRBV6-5; D not certain. There are 16 residues in the CDR3. The ends were cut back, 4 bases at V and 3 bases at J, with 18 bases in the middle. In germline, CDR1 is MNHEY, CDR2 SVGAGI. This CDR3 reads CASSSFGSLLDYGYTF. In DNA form, the CDR3 reads TGTGCCAGCAGTTCCTTCGGGTCCCTCCTCGACTATGGCTACACCTTC.

The chain has TRBV6-5 and TRBJ1-6; D uncertain. V shed 0 bases and J shed 13 bases, with 16 bases lying between them. Germline V lookup: CDR1 MNHEY, CDR2 SVGAGI. This CDR3 is 15 amino acids long. Here the CDR3 reads CASSYSNQDVSPLHF. CDR3 DNA: TGTGCCAGCAGTTACTCGAACCAGGACGTATCCCCCCTCCACTTT.

This clonotype was seen a few times. The chain links TRBV6-5 to TRBJ2-1, with 7 bases fitting TRBD2. V shed 0 bases, J shed 9 bases, and the junction held 11 bases outside the gene matches. Germline V gene sequence: CDR1 MNHEY, CDR2 SVGAGI. This CDR3 region has 16 residues. DNA for the CDR3: TGTGCCAGCAGTTACTCTCCGGGACTATGGGGGGGTGAGCAGTTCTTC. It yields the protein CASSYSPGLWGGEQFF.

There are a few counts of this clonotype. This rearrangement joins TRBV28 to TRBJ2-7; D remains ambiguous. Germline CDR1 MDHEN, CDR2 SYDVKM. Trimming removed 2 bases from V and 2 bases from J, with 10 bases in between. This CDR3 has 14 amino acids. The CDR3 region is CASSLTDPPYEQYF. The CDR3 DNA follows: TGTGCCAGCAGTTTAACAGACCCCCCCTACGAGCAGTACTTC.

The rearrangement joins TRBV7-2 to TRBJ2-1; 9 positions match TRBD2. CDR1 and CDR2 (germline): SGHTA, FQGNSA. CDR3 size: 17 residues. V trimming: 1 base; J trimming: 4 bases; junction bases outside the gene matches: 8. Here the CDR3 reads CASSLVGLAGVYNEQFF. The CDR3 DNA reads TGTGCCAGCAGCTTAGTTGGTTTAGCGGGGGTTTACAATGAGCAGTTCTTC. Filled out from reference TRBV7-2 and TRBJ2-1, the complete variable domain reads GAGVSQSPSNKVTEKGKDVELRCDPISGHTALYWYRQSLGQGLEFLIYFQGNSAPDKSGLPSDRFSAERTGGSVSTLTIQRTQQEDSAVYLCASSLVGLAGVYNEQFFGPGTRLTVL.

DNA of the CDR3: TGTGCCAGCAGCGCCCAACAGGGTACCTATGGCTACACCTTC. Protein: CASSAQQGTYGYTF. V gene TRBV9 combines with J gene TRBJ1-2, with D perhaps matching TRBD1 (6 bases). CDR1 is SGDLS, CDR2 YYNGEE, per germline. The CDR3 totals 14 residues. The ends were cut back, 3 bases at V and 4 bases at J, with 13 bases in the middle.

This chain links TRBV5-1 with TRBJ2-2; TRBD2 agrees at 8 bases. With 7 bases clipped from V and 0 bases from J, the junction kept 11 bases outside the gene matches. Germline lookup yields CDR1 SGHRS and CDR2 YFSETQ. This CDR3 region has 17 residues. The CDR3 protein is CASHPGGAGPNTGELFF. For the CDR3, the DNA is TGCGCCAGCCATCCGGGGGGGGCAGGACCGAACACCGGGGAGCTGTTTTTT.